Detailed here is one TCR beta chain. What it binds is unknown. This entry belongs to a study of blood T cell dynamics during melanoma immunotherapy. About the research overall: Patients with metastatic melanoma got pembrolizumab or nivolumab-ipilimumab as first-line care.

A fixed DNA input of about 350 ng was used per bulk PBMC sample. Sequenced by immunoSEQ multiplex PCR; TCRdb stores in-frame clones only, minus some. Counted here are 9,000 to 10,000 clones, about 86% occurring once; the ten biggest clones make up around 10%. Points from the study as a whole: PBMC repertoires of eventual disease-control patients split at W3 into clonality or diversity gains. The study could not tell melanoma-specific clones from general immune activation.

Time point: pre-treatment baseline. The specimen was blood, collected from a patient treated with checkpoint blockade. The source is a human donor with melanoma.

The CDR3 DNA sequence: TGCGCCAGCAGCCCTACAGTTAACAATGAGCAGTTCTTC. This encodes CASSPTVNNEQFF. The V gene is TRBV5-1, the J gene TRBJ2-1; D not resolved. The CDR3 spans 13 residues. Trimming stripped 4 bases from V and 5 bases from J, with 10 bases between. Germline V gives CDR1 SGHRS, CDR2 YFSETQ. Drawing the rest from reference TRBV5-1 and TRBJ2-1, the complete variable domain is KAGVTQTPRYLIKTRGQQVTLSCSPISGHRSVSWYQQTPGQGLQFLFEYFSETQRNKGNFPGRFSGRQFSNSRSEMNVSTLELGDSALYLCASSPTVNNEQFFGPGTRLTVL.